The clone carrying this TCR beta chain was picked up one time. The CDR3 totals 16 residues. The V end was cut by 6 bases, the J end by 0 bases, with 15 bases between. Germline CDR1 and CDR2: LNHDA and SQIVND (reference sequence). This entry belongs to a study of blood T cell repertoires in COVID-19. Study in general: Sources were T cells, B-cell-depleted T cells, or PBMCs; the material itself was cDNA or gDNA.

The protocol was immunoSEQ multiplex PCR, while the TCRdb copy is restricted to in-frame clones and leaves out a portion. This table has around 270,000 clones, about 85% appearing once. The material sequenced was peripheral blood. This chain joins TRBV19 and TRBJ1-5, with D uncertain. This receptor was identified in a man in his sixties who had recovered from COVID-19. The CDR3 DNA reads TGTGCCAGTAGGTCCGACGGAGTGCTTAGCAATCAGCCCCAGCATTTT. It codes for CASRSDGVLSNQPQHF.